This entry describes one T cell receptor beta chain. Its target is unknown. The sample comes from a study of T cell responses to AZD1222 COVID-19 vaccine. Only in-frame clones appear in the TCRdb table, and some are missing; sequencing was by immunoSEQ multiplex PCR. The repertoire holds approximately 89,000 clones, with 85% to 95% as singletons. Study-level results: Unmutated variant regions are reportedly the target of nearly half of TCRs that are spike-specific. Dominant at 160-218 and 743-854, vaccine-associated CD4 TCRs also spanned spike.

The sample in question was peripheral blood, obtained 28 days after the second AZD1222 dose. This sequence originates from an adult who received the AZD1222 COVID-19 vaccine.

CDR3 amino acids: CASSSIGGGIYNEQFF. CDR3 coding DNA: TGCGCCAGCAGCTCAATCGGCGGGGGAATCTACAATGAGCAGTTCTTC. V usage is TRBV5-1 and J usage is TRBJ2-1, with 7 positions matching TRBD2. The CDR3 length is 16 residues. Germline V gene sequence: CDR1 SGHRS, CDR2 YFSETQ. V was pared by 3 bases and J by 3 bases, with 9 bases of the junction left unmatched.